This T cell receptor beta chain was identified in a study of blood T cell repertoires in COVID-19. Study in general: Acute and convalescent COVID-19 samples came from the United States, Italy and Spain. In each case, the material was cDNA or gDNA derived from T cells, B-cell-depleted T cells, or PBMCs.

The germline V gene has CDR1 GTSNPN and CDR2 SVGIG (reference sequence). CDR3 length: 15 residues. V was pared by 0 bases and J by 2 bases, with 11 bases between. Remarks on this clone: This CDR3 is also generated by other DNA sequences in the sample.

In the source study's methods: Reference gene primer amplification in the assay estimated nucleated cell counts. Clones were read by immunoSEQ multiplex PCR, and TCRdb kept only the in-frame ones, dropping some. Clonal size and the V and J genes are those of that table, whereas D and trimming came from the DNA. The data hold around 270,000 clones, with around 88% observed a single time. The chain employs TRBV30 and TRBJ1-5, with TRBD1 as a possible D gene (6 bases). Input material: peripheral blood. The TCR comes from a man younger than 45 with acute or convalescent COVID-19. CDR3 region: CAWSVGGLGNQPQHF. The CDR3 coding sequence is TGTGCCTGGAGTGTGGGGGGGCTGGGCAATCAGCCCCAGCATTTT.